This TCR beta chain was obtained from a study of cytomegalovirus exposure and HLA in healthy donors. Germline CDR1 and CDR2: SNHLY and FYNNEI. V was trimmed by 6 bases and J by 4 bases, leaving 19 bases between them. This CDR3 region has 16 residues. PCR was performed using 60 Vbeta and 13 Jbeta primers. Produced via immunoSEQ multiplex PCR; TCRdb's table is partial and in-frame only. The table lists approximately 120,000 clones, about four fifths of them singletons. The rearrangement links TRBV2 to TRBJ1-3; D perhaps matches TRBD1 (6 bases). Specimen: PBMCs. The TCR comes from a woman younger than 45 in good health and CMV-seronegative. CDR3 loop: CASSIPAGGAGNTIYF. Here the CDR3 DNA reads TGTGCCAGCAGCATCCCGGCGGGGGGCGCGGGAAACACCATATATTTT.